Below are 4 T cell receptor beta chains sequenced from a single sample in a study of blood T cell repertoires in COVID-19. Sequencing was performed with immunoSEQ multiplex PCR; in TCRdb, only in-frame clones are kept and a portion is missing. This table holds 220,000 or so clones, around 88% found once. The sequencing input was PBMCs or T cells enriched from blood (not recorded which). These receptors originate from a woman aged 45-65 years with acute COVID-19.

The chain uses TRBV7-2 and TRBJ2-1; 10 bases map to TRBD2. Germline CDR1 reads SGHTA; CDR2 reads FQGNSA. J gave up 7 bases and V 1 base, and 10 bases lay outside the gene matches. The CDR3 has 17 residues. CDR3 DNA sequence: TGTGCCAGCAGCTTAGTGTCTAGCGGGAGCGTAGGGAATGAGCAGTTCTTC. It is translated as CASSLVSSGSVGNEQFF. The entire variable domain, with the rest obtained from reference TRBV7-2 and TRBJ2-1, is as follows: GAGVSQSPSNKVTEKGKDVELRCDPISGHTALYWYRQSLGQGLEFLIYFQGNSAPDKSGLPSDRFSAERTGGSVSTLTIQRTQQEDSAVYLCASSLVSSGSVGNEQFFGPGTRLTVL.

Note on this clone: Other DNA sequences in this sample translate to the same CDR3. V and J are TRBV10-3 and TRBJ1-5; 8 positions match TRBD1. V dropped 2 bases and J dropped 7; count of bases not matched to a gene: 4. Germline-derived CDR1 and CDR2 are ENHRY and SYGVKD. This CDR3 has 14 amino acids. CDR3 DNA: TGTGCCATCAGTGAGCAGGGGGCTGGACAGCCCCAGCATTTT. Translated, it gives CAISEQGAGQPQHF.

The chain is built from TRBV7-9 and TRBJ2-1, with 9 bases fitting TRBD1. Germline V lookup: CDR1 SEHNR, CDR2 FQNEAQ (reference sequence). There are 16 residues in the CDR3. The V segment lost 3 bases and the J segment 4 bases; nucleotides outside the gene matches: 7. For the CDR3, the DNA is TGTGCCAGCAGCTTCCGCGGGACAGGGCCTTACAATGAGCAGTTCTTC. Translated, it gives CASSFRGTGPYNEQFF. Using reference TRBV7-9 and TRBJ2-1 for the parts outside the CDR3, the full variable domain is DTGVSQNPRHKITKRGQNVTFRCDPISEHNRLYWYRQTLGQGPEFLTYFQNEAQLEKSRLLSDRFSAERPKGSFSTLEIQRTEQGDSAMYLCASSFRGTGPYNEQFFGPGTRLTVL.

The CDR3 nucleotides read TGTGCCAGCAGCTTACCGGGACTAGCGGGAGGATCAGATACGCAGTATTTT. Protein: CASSLPGLAGGSDTQYF. This chain links TRBV7-2 with TRBJ2-3, with TRBD2 matching 15 bases. The trim removed 2 bases at V and 4 bases at J, leaving 4 bases unmatched. The germline V gene encodes CDR1 SGHTA and CDR2 FQGNSA. This CDR3 has 17 amino acids.